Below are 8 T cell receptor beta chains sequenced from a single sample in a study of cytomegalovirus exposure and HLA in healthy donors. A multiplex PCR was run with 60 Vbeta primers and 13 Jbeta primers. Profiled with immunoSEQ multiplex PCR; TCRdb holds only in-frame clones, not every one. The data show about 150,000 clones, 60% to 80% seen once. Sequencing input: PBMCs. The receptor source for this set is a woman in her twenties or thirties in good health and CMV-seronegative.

The CDR3 nucleotides read TGTGCCTGGAGTGTCGGGGGGTTGGGCAATCAGCCCCAGCATTTT. Protein: CAWSVGGLGNQPQHF. The chain is built from TRBV30 and TRBJ1-5; D possibly corresponds to TRBD1 (5 bases). The germline CDR1 and CDR2 sequences are GTSNPN and SVGIG (reference sequence). The CDR3 covers 15 residues. The ends were cut back, 0 bases at V and 2 bases at J, with 11 bases in the middle.

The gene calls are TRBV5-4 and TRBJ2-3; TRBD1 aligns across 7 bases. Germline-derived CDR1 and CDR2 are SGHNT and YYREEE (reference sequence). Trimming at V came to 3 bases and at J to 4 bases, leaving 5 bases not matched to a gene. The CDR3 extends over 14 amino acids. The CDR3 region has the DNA TGTGCCAGCAGCTCCCGACAGGGATCAGATACGCAGTATTTT. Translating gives CASSSRQGSDTQYF.

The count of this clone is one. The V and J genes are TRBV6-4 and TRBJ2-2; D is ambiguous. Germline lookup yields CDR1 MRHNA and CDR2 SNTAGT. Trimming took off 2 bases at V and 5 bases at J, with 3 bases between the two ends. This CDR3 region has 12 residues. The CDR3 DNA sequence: TGTGCCAGCAGTGACCGTACCGGGGAGCTGTTTTTT. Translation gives CASSDRTGELFF.

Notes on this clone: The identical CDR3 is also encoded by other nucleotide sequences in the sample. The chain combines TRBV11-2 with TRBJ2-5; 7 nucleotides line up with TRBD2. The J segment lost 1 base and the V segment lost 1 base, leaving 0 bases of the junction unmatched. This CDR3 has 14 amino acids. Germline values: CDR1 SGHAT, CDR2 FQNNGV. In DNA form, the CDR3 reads TGTGCCAGCAGCTTAGGACTAGCCCAAGAGACCCAGTACTTC. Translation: CASSLGLAQETQYF. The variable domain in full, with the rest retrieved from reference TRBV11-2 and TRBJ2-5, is EAGVAQSPRYKIIEKRQSVAFWCNPISGHATLYWYQQILGQGPKLLIQFQNNGVVDDSQLPKDRFSAERLKGVDSTLKIQPAKLEDSAVYLCASSLGLAQETQYFGPGTRLLVL.

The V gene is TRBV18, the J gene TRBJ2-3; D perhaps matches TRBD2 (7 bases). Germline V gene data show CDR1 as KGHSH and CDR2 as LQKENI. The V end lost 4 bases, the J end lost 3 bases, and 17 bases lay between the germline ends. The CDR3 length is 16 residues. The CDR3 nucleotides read TGTGCCAGCTCACGGGAGGGACAAATCCTAACAGATACGCAGTATTTT. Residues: CASSREGQILTDTQYF.

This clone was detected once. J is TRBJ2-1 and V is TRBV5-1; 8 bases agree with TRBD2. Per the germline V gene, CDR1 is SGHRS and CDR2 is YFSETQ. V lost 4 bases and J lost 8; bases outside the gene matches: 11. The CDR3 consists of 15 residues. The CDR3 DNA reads TGCGCCAGCAGCCTTCGGGGGGGCATGAGCGATGAGCAGTTCTTC. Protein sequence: CASSLRGGMSDEQFF.

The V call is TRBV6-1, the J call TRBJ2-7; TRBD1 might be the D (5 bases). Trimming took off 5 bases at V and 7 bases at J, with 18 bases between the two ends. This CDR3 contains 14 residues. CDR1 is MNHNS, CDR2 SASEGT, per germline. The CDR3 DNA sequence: TGTGCCAGCAGTTCGCGGACAACCGGCGAAGAGCAGTACTTC. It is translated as CASSSRTTGEEQYF.

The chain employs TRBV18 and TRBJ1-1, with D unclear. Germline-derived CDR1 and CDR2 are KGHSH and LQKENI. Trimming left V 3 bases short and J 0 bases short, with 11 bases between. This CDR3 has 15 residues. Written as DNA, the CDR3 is TGTGCCAGCTCACCGCCCGGGGTGATGAACACTGAAGCTTTCTTT. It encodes CASSPPGVMNTEAFF.